This TCR beta chain was sequenced in a study of cytomegalovirus exposure and HLA in healthy donors. Study in general: Around 80 million unique TCR sequences came from HLA-typed donors in an early release.

CDR1 is MNHNS and CDR2 is SASEGT in the germline V gene. Trimming took off 5 bases at V and 1 base at J, with 9 bases between the two ends. There are 14 residues in the CDR3. This clone came up once. Primers for the PCR totalled 60 Vbeta and 13 Jbeta. As processed by the authors: There were about 80 million unique TCR beta chains by a later count, and around 10 million of them were shared. Repertoires were generated with immunoSEQ multiplex PCR, while TCRdb's copy carries only in-frame clones and drops some. V and J calls and clone size come straight from that table; D and trimming were deduced from the DNA. The sample includes more than 120,000 clones, around three quarters of them seen just once.

The sample consisted of PBMCs. This sequence originates from a woman in her 40s in good health and CMV-seropositive. This chain joins TRBV6-1 and TRBJ1-3; D not resolved. CDR3 amino acids: CASSLSFSGNTIYF. Here the CDR3 DNA reads TGTGCCAGCAGTCTCTCCTTTTCTGGAAACACCATATATTTT.